Below, 22 T cell receptor beta chains from the same sample are listed, as sequenced in a study of human T cells and chemical hapten exposure. Indicated time point: patch test 1, 2 weeks after DPC sensitization. Treatment given: therapeutic diphenylcyclopropenone sensitization with weekly scalp DPC. TCRdb re-called the RACE reads through MiXCR, storing one row per CDR3 protein. The table has about 340,000 distinct CDR3 sequences, roughly 6.9% seen once. The input for sequencing was whole blood, taken in connection with sensitization to the hapten diphenylcyclopropenone (DPC). The receptors come from a woman between 18 and 29 years old with alopecia areata. Some clones in this sample may be carry-over from other donors' samples.

A few counts support this clonotype. The gene calls are TRBV7-2 and TRBJ1-1; no clear D gene. This CDR3 has 12 amino acids. V dropped 2 bases and J dropped 3 bases, with 4 bases sitting between them. Germline V CDR1 and CDR2: SGHTA, FQGNSA. CDR3 loop: CASSLSHTEAFF. CDR3 DNA: TGTGCCAGCAGCTTATCCCACACTGAAGCTTTCTTT.

The genes are TRBV21-1 and TRBJ1-6; TRBD1, the table's D call, lacks a check against the DNA. TRBV21-1 is shown as a pseudogene. This CDR3 has 17 amino acids. In DNA, the CDR3 is TGTGCCAGCAGCCTAGAGGGGGGTCTTGATTGGAATACACCCCTCCACTTT. It yields the protein CASSLEGGLDWNTPLHF.

This clonotype has ten or more counts. One junction end disagrees with the germline gene, perhaps due to a read error. This chain connects TRBV18 to TRBJ2-5; a possible D gene is TRBD2 (5 bases). CDR1 and CDR2 (germline): KGHSH, LQKENI. The CDR3 extends over 15 amino acids. The CDR3 nucleotides are TGTGCCAGCTCAGCACCGACGGGATCCCGGGAGACCCAGTACTTC. It translates to CASSAPTGSRETQYF.

This clonotype showed up many times. The gene calls are TRBV5-6 and TRBJ2-7; no reliable D call. Trimming removed 1 base at V and 0 bases at J, with 11 bases between. In germline, CDR1 is SGHDT, CDR2 YYEEEE. The CDR3 has 15 residues. The DNA for the CDR3 is TGTGCCAGCAGCTTGAATTTCGCAAGCTCCTACGAGCAGTACTTC. Translating gives CASSLNFASSYEQYF. Supplemented by reference TRBV5-6 and TRBJ2-7, the full variable domain reads DAGVTQSPTHLIKTRGQQVTLRCSPKSGHDTVSWYQQALGQGPQFIFQYYEEEERQRGNFPDRFSGHQFPNYSSELNVNALLLGDSALYLCASSLNFASSYEQYFGPGTRLTVT.

This clonotype was counted many times. V gene TRBV3-1 combines with J gene TRBJ1-5; D gene unclear. The CDR3 extends over 13 amino acids. V lost 1 base and J lost 3, with 4 bases in between. Germline CDR1 and CDR2: LGHDT and YNNKEL (reference sequence). This CDR3 is CASSQADNQPQHF. CDR3 in DNA: TGTGCCAGCAGCCAAGCGGACAATCAGCCCCAGCATTTT.

J is TRBJ1-5 and V is TRBV28, with unresolved D. From germline, CDR1 is MDHEN and CDR2 SYDVKM. CDR3 length: 17 residues. V dropped 3 bases and J dropped 2 bases, with 17 bases sitting between them. The CDR3 DNA is TGTGCCAGCAGTTTTCTTGGCGTAAGGGATGGCAATCAGCCCCAGCATTTT. This sequence encodes CASSFLGVRDGNQPQHF.

This chain links TRBV20-1 with TRBJ2-3; D is possibly TRBD1 or TRBD2 (6 bases each). CDR1 and CDR2 (germline): DFQATT, SNEGSKA (reference sequence). Deletions cut 6 bases from V and 5 bases from J, with 15 bases between. This CDR3 spans 13 amino acids. The CDR3 reads CSAVRGAVDTQYF. In DNA, the CDR3 is TGCAGTGCCGTAAGGGGGGCCGTAGATACGCAGTATTTT.

The chain employs TRBV2 and TRBJ2-3; weak D call: TRBD2 (5 bases). The CDR3 has 15 residues. The V and J ends lost 3 bases and 2 bases respectively, with 12 bases between them. Looked up from germline, CDR1 is SNHLY and CDR2 is FYNNEI. DNA for the CDR3: TGTGCCAGCAGTGATCAGGACTTCCTCACAGATACGCAGTATTTT. Translating gives CASSDQDFLTDTQYF.

This clonotype was counted only a few times. The genes are TRBV7-8 and TRBJ1-1, with D maybe TRBD1 (5 bases). Between the trimmed V and J ends, which lost 1 base and 0 bases, there was a span of 15 bases. The CDR3 has 17 residues. Germline V gene lookup returns CDR1 SGHVS and CDR2 FQNEAQ. CDR3 sequence (DNA): TGTGCCAGCAGCTTAGGCGGGGGGGACGGTTTGAACACTGAAGCTTTCTTT. Its translation: CASSLGGGDGLNTEAFF.

The chain couples TRBV10-3 to TRBJ2-1; D is undetermined. Germline CDR1 reads ENHRY; CDR2 reads SYGVKD. The CDR3 runs 15 residues. The V end lost 6 bases, the J end lost 8 bases, and 20 bases lay between the germline ends. The CDR3 sequence: CAIRPPNGLIDEQFF. CDR3 bases: TGTGCCATCAGACCTCCAAACGGGTTAATCGATGAGCAGTTCTTC.

This clonotype was observed many times. One end of the junction varies from germline; a read error may be responsible. The rearrangement joins TRBV7-7 to TRBJ2-3, with 7 positions matching TRBD1. The CDR3 is 14 amino acids. Looked up from germline, CDR1 is SSHAT and CDR2 is FNYEAQ (reference sequence). The CDR3 here is CASSSGQSTDTQYF. CDR3 DNA sequence: TGTGCTAGCAGCTCGGGACAGAGCACAGATACGCAGTATTTT.

In its sample, this clonotype was seen a few times. CDR3 in amino acids: CASSPRDRPNYGYTF. CDR3 coding DNA: TGCGCCAGCAGCCCCCGGGACAGGCCCAACTATGGCTACACCTTC. This rearrangement joins TRBV4-1 to TRBJ1-2; TRBD1 matches 8 bases. V was clipped by 4 bases and J by 2 bases; unmatched bases: 6. The CDR3 has 15 amino acids. The germline gives CDR1 MGHRA, CDR2 YSYEKL.

This clonotype was seen a few times. CDR3 protein: CASSLRGPNTEAFF. The CDR3 coding sequence is TGTGCCAGCAGCTTACGGGGACCGAACACTGAAGCTTTCTTT. The chain employs TRBV7-9 and TRBJ1-1; tentatively, D is TRBD1 (5 bases). The germline V and J ends were trimmed by 2 bases and 1 base, with 8 bases remaining between them. The CDR3 extends over 14 amino acids. Per the germline V gene, CDR1 is SEHNR and CDR2 is FQNEAQ (reference sequence).

The chain combines TRBV28 with TRBJ2-7; D possibly corresponds to TRBD2 (6 bases). This CDR3 has 14 residues. Trimming removed 8 bases from V and 2 bases from J, with 16 bases in between. Germline CDR1 is MDHEN and CDR2 is SYDVKM. Here the CDR3 reads CASGLGLNPYEQYF. The CDR3, as DNA: TGTGCCAGCGGCCTGGGACTTAATCCCTACGAGCAGTACTTC. Variable domain in full (rest from reference TRBV28 and TRBJ2-7): DVKVTQSSRYLVKRTGEKVFLECVQDMDHENMFWYRQDPGLGLRLIYFSYDVKMKEKGDIPEGYSVSREKKERFSLILESASTNQTSMYLCASGLGLNPYEQYFGPGTRLTVT.

The V and J genes are TRBV6-5 and TRBJ1-5; TRBD1 might be the D (5 bases). CDR3 size: 15 residues. Per germline, CDR1 MNHEY and CDR2 SVGAGI. V gave up 0 bases and J gave up 3 bases, with 9 bases separating them. The CDR3 sequence: CASSYSEGPNQPQHF. Written as DNA, the CDR3 is TGTGCCAGCAGTTACTCAGAGGGACCCAATCAGCCCCAGCATTTT.

Many counts were recorded for this clonotype. The chain carries TRBV4-2 and TRBJ1-4; 11 nucleotides align to TRBD1. CDR3 length: 17 residues. Germline V lookup: CDR1 LGHNA, CDR2 YNFKEQ. With V trimmed by 4 bases and J by 2 bases, 6 bases remained unmatched. The CDR3 bases are TGTGCCAGCAGCCCAGGACAGGGGGCGGTCACTAATGAAAAACTGTTTTTT. It is translated as CASSPGQGAVTNEKLFF.

The V gene is TRBV12-3 or TRBV12-4, the J gene TRBJ1-2; TRBD1 might be the D (5 bases). Trimming pared 3 bases from V and 3 bases from J, leaving 8 bases between. This CDR3 region has 13 residues. The CDR3 DNA sequence: TGTGCCAGCAGTTTCAGGGTAGACTATGGCTACACCTTC. It yields the protein CASSFRVDYGYTF.

This clonotype was counted only a few times. This chain joins TRBV14 and TRBJ1-2; D is uncertain. V was cut by 4 bases and J by 2 bases, with 20 bases left in between. The CDR3 length is 17 residues. Per germline, CDR1 SGHDN and CDR2 FVKESK. The CDR3 nucleotides read TGTGCCAGCAGCCGCGTAACCCGGGCCCTAGGGAACTATGGCTACACCTTC. As protein: CASSRVTRALGNYGYTF.

This clonotype was found many times. The V and J genes are TRBV5-1 and TRBJ1-2; unclear D gene. The CDR3 covers 15 residues. Trimming removed 0 bases at V and 1 base at J, with 10 bases between. The V gene's germline CDR1 is SGHRS and CDR2 YFSETQ. The CDR3 DNA sequence: TGCGCCAGCAGCTTGGCCGATGCGGATAACTATGGCTACACCTTC. This encodes CASSLADADNYGYTF.

The rearrangement links TRBV6-6 to TRBJ2-3; D ambiguous. The CDR3 has 16 amino acids. V gave up 5 bases and J gave up 7 bases, with 22 bases separating them. The germline CDR1 and CDR2 sequences are MNHNY and SVGAGI (reference sequence). The CDR3 loop reads CASSSRTSAQQNTQYF. CDR3 nucleotides: TGTGCCAGCAGTAGCCGAACATCGGCCCAACAAAATACGCAGTATTTT.

The table lists this clonotype with many counts. The chain joins TRBV7-4 to TRBJ1-1; weak D call: TRBD1 (5 bases). The CDR3 loop spans 16 amino acids. V was clipped by 2 bases and J by 3 bases, with 16 bases between them. Germline V lookup: CDR1 SGHVT, CDR2 SQSDAQ. CDR3 bases: TGTGCCAGCAGCTTATCCCCCCGACAGTCGGACACTGAAGCTTTCTTT. Translation: CASSLSPRQSDTEAFF.

In its sample, this clonotype was seen many times. The genes are TRBV6-2 or TRBV6-3 and TRBJ2-7; D is possibly TRBD1 (5 bases). Trimming shortened V by 2 bases and J by 10 bases, and 12 bases separated the two germline ends. Germline V gene data show CDR1 as MNHEY and CDR2 as SVGEGT. The CDR3 covers 12 residues. As DNA, the CDR3 is TGTGCCAGCAGTTACCAAAGACAGCCTCAGTACTTC. As protein: CASSYQRQPQYF.